This T cell receptor (beta chain) was retrieved from a study of cytomegalovirus exposure and HLA in healthy donors. A single count supports this clone. Other nucleotide sequences in the sample specify the same CDR3. PCR primers comprised 60 Vbeta and 13 Jbeta primers. Method: immunoSEQ multiplex PCR; TCRdb's copy keeps in-frame clones and lacks some. The repertoire holds roughly 140,000 clones, around 80% seen once, with approximately 2% in the top ten. This CDR3 contains 12 residues. Germline loops: CDR1 SGHAT, CDR2 FQNNGV. The ends were cut back, 6 bases at V and 4 bases at J, with 10 bases in the middle. Donors consisted of healthy bone marrow donors.

The receptor was derived from a man under 40 in good health and CMV-seronegative. The chain links TRBV11-2 to TRBJ2-7, with D tentatively TRBD1 (6 bases). The specimen was PBMCs. This chain's CDR3 is CASSPTGYEQYF. CDR3 nucleotides: TGTGCCAGCAGTCCGACAGGATACGAGCAGTACTTC. Looking up the rest from reference TRBV11-2 and TRBJ2-7 gives the full variable domain: EAGVAQSPRYKIIEKRQSVAFWCNPISGHATLYWYQQILGQGPKLLIQFQNNGVVDDSQLPKDRFSAERLKGVDSTLKIQPAKLEDSAVYLCASSPTGYEQYFGPGTRLTVT.